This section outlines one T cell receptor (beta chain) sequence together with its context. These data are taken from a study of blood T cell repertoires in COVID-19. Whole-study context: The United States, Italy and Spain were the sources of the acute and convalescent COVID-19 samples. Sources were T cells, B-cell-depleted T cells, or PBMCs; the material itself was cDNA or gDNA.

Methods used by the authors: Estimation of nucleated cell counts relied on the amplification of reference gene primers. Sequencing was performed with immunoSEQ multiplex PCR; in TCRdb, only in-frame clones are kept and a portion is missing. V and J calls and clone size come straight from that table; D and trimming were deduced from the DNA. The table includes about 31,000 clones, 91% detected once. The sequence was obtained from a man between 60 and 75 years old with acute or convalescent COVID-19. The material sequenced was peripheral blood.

The CDR3 DNA sequence: TGTGCCAGCAGTGAGAGATCCTATGGCTACACCTTC. Its translation: CASSERSYGYTF. V gene TRBV6-1 combines with J gene TRBJ1-2; D remains ambiguous. Trimming took 3 bases from V and 4 from J, leaving 6 bases between them. Germline assignment: CDR1 MNHNS and CDR2 SASEGT. CDR3 length: 12 amino acids.